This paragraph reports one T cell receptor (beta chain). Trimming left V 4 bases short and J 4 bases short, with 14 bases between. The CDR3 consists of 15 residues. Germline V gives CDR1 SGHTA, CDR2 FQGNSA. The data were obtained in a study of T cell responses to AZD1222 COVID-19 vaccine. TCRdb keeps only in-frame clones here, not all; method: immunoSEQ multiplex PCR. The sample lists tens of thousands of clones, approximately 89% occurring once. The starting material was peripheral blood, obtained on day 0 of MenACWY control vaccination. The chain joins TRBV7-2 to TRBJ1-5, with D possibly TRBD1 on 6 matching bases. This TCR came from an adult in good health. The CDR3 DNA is TGTGCCAGCAGCTCCAACAGGGCCCCGAATCAGCCCCAGCATTTT. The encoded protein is CASSSNRAPNQPQHF.